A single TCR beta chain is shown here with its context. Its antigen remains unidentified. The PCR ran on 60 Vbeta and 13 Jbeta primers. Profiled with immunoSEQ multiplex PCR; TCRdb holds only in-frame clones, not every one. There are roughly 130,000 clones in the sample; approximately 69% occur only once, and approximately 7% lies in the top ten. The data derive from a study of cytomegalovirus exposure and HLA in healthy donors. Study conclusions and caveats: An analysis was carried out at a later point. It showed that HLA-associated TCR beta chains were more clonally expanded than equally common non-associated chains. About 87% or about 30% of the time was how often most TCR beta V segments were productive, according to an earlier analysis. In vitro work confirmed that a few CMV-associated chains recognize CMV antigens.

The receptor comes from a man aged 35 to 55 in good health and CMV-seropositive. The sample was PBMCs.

The CDR3 loop reads CASSGQGSFSEQYF. DNA of the CDR3: TGTGCCAGCAGCGGACAGGGAAGTTTCAGCGAGCAGTACTTC. This rearrangement joins TRBV6-6 to TRBJ2-7; 8 bases align to TRBD1. The CDR3 has 14 amino acids. Per the germline V gene, CDR1 is MNHNY and CDR2 is SVGAGI (reference sequence). The V and J ends lost 6 bases and 6 bases, in that order; junction bases with no gene match: 10.